This TCR beta chain was sequenced during a study of cytotoxic CD8 clonotypes in ibrutinib-treated CLL. Study summary: Per sample, productive templates averaged 255,043 and productive rearrangements averaged approximately 87,000.

General study findings and limits: The clonality went up when patients responded to ibrutinib and dropped back toward baseline at progression. Contraction or stability on treatment was seen for public clonotypes, which were uncommon. The study found baseline clonality above age-matched healthy donors, tracking circulating CD8+ T-cell counts.

The table came from immunoSEQ multiplex PCR; TCRdb's copy has only in-frame clones and leaves some out. The sample includes about 44,000 clones, approximately 69% of them seen just once. On this clone itself: Its target is unknown.

The source of this sequence is a human donor with chronic lymphocytic leukemia. Sequenced material: PBMCs, taken after 12 months of ibrutinib treatment.

The DNA for the CDR3 is TGCGCCAGCAGTGAGTCGGGGACCTTGGTCGATACGCAGTATTTT. Its translation is CASSESGTLVDTQYF. The chain employs TRBV10-1 and TRBJ2-3, with D tentatively TRBD1 or TRBD2 (5 bases each). Germline V CDR1 and CDR2: WNHNN, SYGVQD (reference sequence). The CDR3 runs to 15 residues. V was pared by 0 bases and J by 6 bases, with 13 bases between.